These T cell receptor beta chains were read from a single sample in a study of blood T cell repertoires in COVID-19. The protocol was immunoSEQ multiplex PCR, while the TCRdb copy is restricted to in-frame clones and leaves out a portion. The sample holds around 270,000 clones; roughly 90% are singletons and the top ten take 4.6%. What was sequenced was peripheral blood. The receptors originated from a man in his forties with acute or convalescent COVID-19. Both conserved end residues are part of each CDR3. Not every row has a clone size; where given, it reads once, few, many or a size class.

CDR3aa,v_gene,j_gene,abundance
CATSDAGTGHYGYTF,TRBV24-1,TRBJ1-2,NA
CASSSRTGLEQFF,TRBV6-5,TRBJ2-1,once
CSVNGDRGQETQYF,TRBV29-1,TRBJ2-5,NA
CASSSDSLYGYTF,TRBV5-6,TRBJ1-2,NA
CASSLGVQRPLTGYTF,TRBV7-6,TRBJ1-2,NA
CASSSKKGQGANTGELFF,TRBV5-1,TRBJ2-2,NA
CASSEAPRGYEQYF,TRBV6-1,TRBJ2-7,once
CASSLWGRTGFYEQYF,TRBV28,TRBJ2-7,once
CASSSQGTYNEQFF,TRBV5-4,TRBJ2-1,NA
CASQVRDNQPQHF,TRBV6-5,TRBJ1-5,NA
CASSGAGGNEKLFF,TRBV2,TRBJ1-4,once
CASSPSRYEQYF,TRBV11-2,TRBJ2-7,NA
CASSPKGPRNTGELFF,TRBV18,TRBJ2-2,NA
CASSSLTGLGSPLHF,TRBV19,TRBJ1-6,NA
CASSEELGRRKLFF,TRBV6-1,TRBJ1-4,NA
CASVQGKETQYF,TRBV28,TRBJ2-5,few
CASRLAGGRTGELFF,TRBV10-3,TRBJ2-2,NA
CATSRDGTYRDTQYF,TRBV15,TRBJ2-3,NA
CASSSAGGTEAFF,TRBV5-4,TRBJ1-1,NA
CSVPGQFSYNEQFF,TRBV29-1,TRBJ2-1,NA
CAWSAPGGGTFNEQFF,TRBV30,TRBJ2-1,NA
CASSSGGRGVRSYGYTF,TRBV27,TRBJ1-2,NA
CASSPPGGEKLFF,TRBV6-5,TRBJ1-4,NA
CASSAGGWDTEAFF,TRBV9,TRBJ1-1,NA
CASRYKGLVGYNEQFF,TRBV5-4,TRBJ2-1,NA
CSASVGAGVGQPQHF,TRBV20-1,TRBJ1-5,NA
CASTWGGAAYNEQFF,TRBV28,TRBJ2-1,NA
CASSYSSVAYNSPLHF,TRBV6-5,TRBJ1-6,once
CASSSQTGSPYEQYF,TRBV5-6,TRBJ2-7,NA
CASTGSSTDTQYF,TRBV6-5,TRBJ2-3,NA
CASSPRTGRTEAFF,TRBV5-1,TRBJ1-1,NA
CASSIYSGANTEAFF,TRBV19,TRBJ1-1,NA
CASSLARGGASYEQYF,TRBV5-1,TRBJ2-7,NA
CASRTGFSGYTF,TRBV6-5,TRBJ1-2,NA
CASSQGTGFSGANVLTF,TRBV3-1/TRBV3-2,TRBJ2-6,NA
CASSALYRTGPTGYTF,TRBV9,TRBJ1-2,NA
CSVEGQNTDTQYF,TRBV29-1,TRBJ2-3,NA
CASSLLQNEQFF,TRBV7-9,TRBJ2-1,NA
CASSSGLALTDTQYF,TRBV7-7,TRBJ2-3,NA
CASSPDRGRGPQHF,TRBV2,TRBJ1-5,NA
CAWKGPGGEPQHF,TRBV30,TRBJ1-5,few
CASWAGTPRSPLHF,TRBV6-5,TRBJ1-6,NA
CASSERDRGINEQYF,TRBV6-1,TRBJ2-7,NA
CAISGSGWGLSGYTF,TRBV10-3,TRBJ1-2,NA
CASSVGQLYEQYF,TRBV19,TRBJ2-7,NA
CASSSTGSYEQYF,TRBV27,TRBJ2-7,NA
CASSPSQARQQFF,TRBV14,TRBJ2-1,NA
CASSQDLTVYEQYF,TRBV4-1,TRBJ2-7,NA
CASSEVQENYGYTF,TRBV2,TRBJ1-2,NA
CASSPGGRGSGELFF,TRBV6-5,TRBJ2-2,NA
CSASPTEMWGYTF,TRBV20-1,TRBJ1-2,NA
CASMPLTGETGNTF,TRBV27,TRBJ1-2,NA
CASSSGTLGSPLHF,TRBV5-1,TRBJ1-6,NA
CASSSGRATNQPQHF,TRBV6-2/TRBV6-3,TRBJ1-5,NA
CASSDTGGNGELFF,TRBV6-4,TRBJ2-2,NA